Listed here is a single T cell receptor (beta chain). This sample is part of a study of technical replicates of blood from four donors. Generated by immunoSEQ multiplex PCR, the TCRdb table keeps only in-frame clones and is missing some. The table shows 30,000 to 40,000 clones, with approximately 92% occurring only once. The germline V and J ends were trimmed by 8 bases and 2 bases, with 23 bases remaining between them. The CDR3 extends over 17 amino acids. Germline CDR1 MDHEN, CDR2 SYDVKM. The TCR comes from a human donor in good health. Some clones in this sample may be carry-over from other donors' samples. This chain links TRBV28 with TRBJ2-3, with TRBD2 as a possible D gene (5 bases). The sample was PBMCs. DNA of the CDR3: TGTGCCAGCTCAACCCCTTATGGGCTAGCATTCACAGATACGCAGTATTTT. Protein product: CASSTPYGLAFTDTQYF.